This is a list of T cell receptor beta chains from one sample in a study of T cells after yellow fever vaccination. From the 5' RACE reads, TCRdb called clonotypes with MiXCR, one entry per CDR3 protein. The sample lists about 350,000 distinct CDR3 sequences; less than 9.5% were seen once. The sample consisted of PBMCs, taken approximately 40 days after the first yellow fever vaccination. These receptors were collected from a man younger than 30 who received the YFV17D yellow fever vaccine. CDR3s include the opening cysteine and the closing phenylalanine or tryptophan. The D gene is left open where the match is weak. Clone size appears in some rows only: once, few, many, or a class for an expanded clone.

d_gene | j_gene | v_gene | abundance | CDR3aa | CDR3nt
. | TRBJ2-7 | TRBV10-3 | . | CAILLNPGGLREEQYF | TGTGCCATCTTACTAAACCCGGGTGGCCTCCGTGAGGAGCAGTACTTC
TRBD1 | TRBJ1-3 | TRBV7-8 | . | CASSAGTGTGNTIYF | TGTGCCAGCAGCGCCGGGACAGGGACTGGAAACACCATATATTTT
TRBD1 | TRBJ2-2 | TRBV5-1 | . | CASSLLTGGRTGELFF | TGCGCCAGCAGCTTACTAACAGGGGGACGCACCGGGGAGCTGTTTTTT
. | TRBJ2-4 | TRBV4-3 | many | CASSQAGASKHIQYF | TGCGCCAGCAGCCAGGCAGGGGCGTCTAAACACATTCAGTACTTC
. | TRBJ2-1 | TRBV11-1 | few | CASSHRSSYNEQFF | TGTGCCAGCAGCCACAGGAGCTCCTACAATGAGCAGTTCTTC
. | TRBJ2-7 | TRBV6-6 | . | CASSYARKYEQYF | TGTGCCAGCAGTTACGCCAGAAAATACGAGCAGTACTTC
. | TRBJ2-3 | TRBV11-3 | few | CASSLSARTDTQYF | TGTGCCAGCAGCTTATCGGCGCGCACAGATACGCAGTATTTT
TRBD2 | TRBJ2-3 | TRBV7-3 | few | CASSPTLQGLANTDTQYF | TGTGCCAGCAGCCCCACTCTCCAAGGACTAGCAAACACAGATACGCAGTATTTT
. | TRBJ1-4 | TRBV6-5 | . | CASSYSRERTNEKLFF | TGTGCCAGCAGTTACTCGAGGGAACGAACTAATGAAAAACTGTTTTTT
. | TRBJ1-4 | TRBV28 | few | CASSSGRSATNEKLFF | TGTGCCAGCAGTTCGGGACGGAGTGCAACTAATGAAAAACTGTTTTTT
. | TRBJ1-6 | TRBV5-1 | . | CASSFEPANSPLHF | TGCGCCAGCAGCTTCGAGCCCGCTAATTCACCCCTCCACTTT
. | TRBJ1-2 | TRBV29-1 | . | CSGLTGPNYGYTF | TGCAGCGGTCTTACAGGGCCTAACTATGGCTACACCTTC
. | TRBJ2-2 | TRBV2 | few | CASRVREAGELFF | TGTGCCAGCAGGGTCAGGGAGGCCGGGGAGCTGTTTTTT
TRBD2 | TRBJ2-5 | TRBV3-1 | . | CASSYPGTSGGRETQYF | TGTGCCAGCAGCTACCCCGGGACTAGCGGGGGACGGGAGACCCAGTACTTC
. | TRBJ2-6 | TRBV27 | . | CASSRFSGANVLTF | TGTGCCAGCAGCCGCTTCTCTGGGGCCAACGTCCTGACTTTC
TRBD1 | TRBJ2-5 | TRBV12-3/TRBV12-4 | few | CASSMTGQGQETQYF | TGTGCCAGCAGTATGACCGGACAGGGGCAAGAGACCCAGTACTTC
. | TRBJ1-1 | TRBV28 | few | CASSFGGVTEAFF | TGTGCCAGCAGTTTTGGGGGGGTCACTGAAGCTTTCTTT
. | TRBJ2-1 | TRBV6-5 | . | CASSYSMEGYSYNEQFF | TGTGCCAGCAGTTACTCGATGGAGGGGTACTCCTACAATGAGCAGTTCTTC
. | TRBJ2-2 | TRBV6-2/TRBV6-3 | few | CASSKTWGTGELFF | TGTGCCAGCAGTAAGACCTGGGGCACCGGGGAGCTGTTTTTT
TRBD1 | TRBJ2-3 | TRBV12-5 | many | CASGRGQGVDTQYF | TGTGCTAGTGGCCGAGGACAGGGGGTTGATACGCAGTATTTT
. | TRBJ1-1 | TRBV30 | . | CAWTLSGGMNTEAFF | TGTGCCTGGACTCTTAGCGGGGGAATGAACACTGAAGCTTTCTTT
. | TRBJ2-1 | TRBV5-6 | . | CASSDIIRYEQFF | TGTGCCAGCAGCGACATAATACGGTATGAGCAGTTCTTC
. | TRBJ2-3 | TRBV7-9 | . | CASSLLHGSSTDTQYF | TGTGCCAGCAGCTTACTACACGGGTCTAGCACAGATACGCAGTATTTT
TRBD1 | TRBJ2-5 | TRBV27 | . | CASKQGTLRETQYF | TGTGCCAGCAAACAGGGGACGCTTCGGGAGACCCAGTACTTC
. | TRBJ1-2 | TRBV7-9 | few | CASSLGDYSNYGYTF | TGTGCCAGCAGCTTGGGGGATTACTCTAACTATGGCTACACCTTC
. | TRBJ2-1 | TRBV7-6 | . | CASSFQGGGGNEQFF | TGTGCCAGCAGCTTCCAGGGGGGAGGTGGCAATGAGCAGTTCTTC
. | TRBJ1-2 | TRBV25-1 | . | CASSESPMADGPDTF | TGTGCCAGCAGTGAATCCCCCATGGCAGATGGCCCAGACACCTTC
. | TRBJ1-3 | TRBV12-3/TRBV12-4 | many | CASKASGNTIYF | TGTGCCAGCAAGGCCTCTGGAAACACCATATATTTT
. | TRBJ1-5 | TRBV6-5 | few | CASSSPGKGQPQHF | TGTGCCAGCAGTTCCCCGGGGAAAGGACAGCCCCAGCATTTT
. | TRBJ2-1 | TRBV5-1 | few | CASSGQGRDEQFF | TGCGCCAGCAGCGGCCAGGGGCGGGATGAGCAGTTCTTC
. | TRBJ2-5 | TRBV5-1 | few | CASSIHLWAEGQETQYF | TGCGCCAGCAGCATACACCTATGGGCCGAGGGGCAAGAGACCCAGTACTTC
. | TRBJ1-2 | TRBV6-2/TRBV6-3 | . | CASSYSAYREYDTF | TGTGCCAGCAGTTACTCGGCCTACAGGGAGTACGACACCTTC
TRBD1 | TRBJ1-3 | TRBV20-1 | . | CSARDQTGGQNLTSGNTIYF | TGCAGTGCTAGAGATCAAACAGGGGGCCAGAACCTGACCTCTGGAAACACCATATATTTT
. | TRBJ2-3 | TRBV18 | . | CASSTDYLSTDTQYF | TGTGCCAGCTCAACGGACTACCTAAGCACAGATACGCAGTATTTT
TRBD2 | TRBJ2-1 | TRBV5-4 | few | CASSSRTSGGASEQFF | TGTGCCAGCAGCTCCCGGACTAGCGGGGGGGCAAGTGAGCAGTTCTTC
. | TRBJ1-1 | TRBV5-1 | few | CASSWGTLMNTEAFF | TGCGCCAGCAGCTGGGGGACGCTAATGAACACTGAAGCTTTCTTT
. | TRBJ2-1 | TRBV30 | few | CAWRNYNEQFF | TGTGCCTGGAGGAACTACAATGAGCAGTTCTTC
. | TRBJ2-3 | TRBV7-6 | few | CASSLAGPPTDTQYF | TGTGCCAGCAGCTTAGCGGGACCCCCGACAGATACGCAGTATTTT
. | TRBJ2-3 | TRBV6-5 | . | CASSYSIGDSPTDTQYF | TGTGCCAGCAGTTACTCGATAGGGGACTCACCCACAGATACGCAGTATTTT
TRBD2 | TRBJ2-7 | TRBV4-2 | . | CASSQAGLAREQYF | TGTGCCAGCAGCCAAGCTGGACTAGCTAGAGAGCAGTACTTC
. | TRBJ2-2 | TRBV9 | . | CASQEEDAIPTGELFF | TGTGCCAGCCAGGAGGAGGACGCCATTCCCACCGGGGAGCTGTTTTTT
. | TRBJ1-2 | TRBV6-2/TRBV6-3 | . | CASSYVGDPGYTF | TGTGCCAGCAGTTACGTCGGGGACCCTGGCTACACCTTC